This entry features one T cell receptor (beta chain) sequence. Antigen unknown. The investigators split CD4+ cells into a CD45RA+ naive subset and a CD45RA-negative memory subset. Using immunoSEQ multiplex PCR, the repertoire was profiled, and TCRdb retains in-frame clones only, with some absent. The sample has some 580,000 clones, about 96% seen once; the top ten hold 0.057%. This sample was taken from a study of shared clonotypes between healthy human individuals. Study details: For every donor, three CD4 naive, three CD4 memory, two CD8 naive and one CD8 memory plates were used. Study observations and caveats: Lower generation probabilities were found for non-shared clonotypes than for those shared by all four donors.

Germline V lookup: CDR1 MNHNS, CDR2 SASEGT. The CDR3 runs 15 residues. V shed 6 bases, J shed 3 bases, and the junction held 10 bases outside the gene matches. The origin of this receptor is a woman between 25 and 40 years old in good health. Sequenced sample: naive CD4+ T cells sorted from blood. This sample's subset: CD45RA+ positively selected. This chain joins TRBV6-1 and TRBJ2-7; 8 nucleotides match TRBD2. DNA for the CDR3: TGTGCCAGCAGCTACCGGACTAGCCCCTACTACGAGCAGTACTTC. Translating it yields CASSYRTSPYYEQYF.